Presented here are 28 T cell receptor beta chains from one specimen sequenced in a study of OX40 agonist ivuxolimab in advanced cancers. Measured with immunoSEQ multiplex PCR; TCRdb has only the in-frame clones, and not every one. The sample holds some 100,000 clones; nearly 90% are singletons and the top ten take around 0.15%. The sequenced sample was CD4+ or CD8+ T cells sorted from blood, obtained in a trial of the OX40 agonist ivuxolimab. The receptors here all came from an adult with an advanced solid tumor such as melanoma, head and neck, liver or kidney cancer.

The chain couples TRBV5-1 to TRBJ1-1; D is ambiguous. Germline V gene lookup returns CDR1 SGHRS and CDR2 YFSETQ. The germline V and J ends were trimmed by 0 bases and 1 base, with 7 bases remaining between them. This CDR3 comprises 14 residues. The CDR3 nucleotides are TGCGCCAGCAGCTTGGAGGCGAGGAACACTGAAGCTTTCTTT. Translation gives CASSLEARNTEAFF.

V gene TRBV29-1 combines with J gene TRBJ1-6; D perhaps matches TRBD1 (5 bases). The V and J ends lost 6 bases and 6 bases respectively, with 12 bases between them. The germline V gene has CDR1 SQVTM and CDR2 ANQGSEA. The CDR3 is made up of 13 amino acids. CDR3 residues: CSVKSQGNSPLHF. CDR3 in DNA: TGCAGCGTAAAGAGTCAGGGTAATTCACCCCTCCACTTT.

CDR3 amino acids: CASSDRLGSGELFF. CDR3 DNA: TGCGCCAGCTCCGACCGCTTGGGGTCCGGGGAGCTGTTTTTT. The chain uses TRBV5-1 and TRBJ2-2, with unresolved D. Germline loops: CDR1 SGHRS, CDR2 YFSETQ. The V and J ends lost 7 bases and 6 bases respectively, with 16 bases between them. The CDR3 has 14 residues.

The V and J genes are TRBV5-4 and TRBJ2-7; TRBD1 matches 10 bases. The V and J ends lost 4 bases and 2 bases, in that order; junction bases with no gene match: 6. Per germline, CDR1 SGHNT and CDR2 YYREEE (reference sequence). This CDR3 has 15 amino acids. The CDR3 DNA reads TGTGCCAGCAGCCGGCAGGGGACAGGGGCCTACGAGCAGTACTTC. Protein: CASSRQGTGAYEQYF.

The chain joins TRBV9 to TRBJ1-4, with D unclear. Germline V gene lookup returns CDR1 SGDLS and CDR2 YYNGEE. V dropped 0 bases and J dropped 10 bases, with 7 bases sitting between them. The CDR3 has 12 residues. CDR3 protein: CASSVGSGKLFF. CDR3 DNA sequence: TGTGCCAGCAGCGTAGGGTCGGGAAAACTGTTTTTT.

J is TRBJ2-3 and V is TRBV9; D may be TRBD2 (5 bases). This CDR3 has 14 residues. Germline CDR1 is SGDLS and CDR2 is YYNGEE. V was shortened by 4 bases and J by 6 bases, with 15 bases between the two germline ends. The CDR3, as DNA: TGTGCCAGCAGCTCCACGACTACCTTGGATACGCAGTATTTT. It specifies CASSSTTTLDTQYF.

The rearrangement joins TRBV7-9 to TRBJ2-2; D gene uncertain. Germline CDR1 and CDR2: SEHNR and FQNEAQ (reference sequence). Between the trimmed V and J ends, which lost 3 bases and 0 bases, there was a span of 17 bases. The CDR3 has 18 amino acids. The DNA for the CDR3 is TGTGCCAGCAGCTTTCCAAAGGTGGACCCCACGAACACCGGGGAGCTGTTTTTT. This codes for CASSFPKVDPTNTGELFF.

J is TRBJ1-3 and V is TRBV30; the D gene is possibly TRBD1 (5 bases). Germline V gene sequence: CDR1 GTSNPN, CDR2 SVGIG (reference sequence). The V gene lost 1 base and the J gene lost 4 bases, with 5 bases spanning the gap. This CDR3 has 12 amino acids. In nucleotides, the CDR3 is TGTGCCTGGAGTGGGGGGGGAAACACCATATATTTT. Translating gives CAWSGGGNTIYF.

This clone was detected only once. The chain employs TRBV10-1 and TRBJ2-7, with 7 positions matching TRBD1. This CDR3 is 16 amino acids long. Germline V gives CDR1 WNHNN, CDR2 SYGVQD (reference sequence). With V trimmed by 0 bases and J by 4 bases, 9 bases remained unmatched. The CDR3 DNA sequence: TGCGCCAGCAGTGAGTCCAGACAGGGAGAGGGGTACGAGCAGTACTTC. This codes for CASSESRQGEGYEQYF.

This clone was seen only a few times. The V call is TRBV2, the J call TRBJ2-1; 14 bases are a match to TRBD2. CDR1 and CDR2 (germline): SNHLY, FYNNEI. The CDR3 runs to 19 residues. Trimming at V came to 6 bases and at J to 7 bases, leaving 17 bases not matched to a gene. The CDR3 DNA reads TGTGCCAGCAGAGGAGGACTAGCGGGAGGTCCGGCAAGTCTGAATGAGCAGTTCTTC. Protein: CASRGGLAGGPASLNEQFF.

The gene calls are TRBV29-1 and TRBJ2-3; 10 positions match TRBD1. Germline CDR1 is SQVTM and CDR2 is ANQGSEA. This CDR3 is built from 14 residues. Trimming cost V 6 bases and J 4 bases; bases outside gene matches: 7. The chain's CDR3 is CSVMTGGNADTQYF. In DNA form, the CDR3 reads TGCAGCGTCATGACAGGGGGCAACGCAGATACGCAGTATTTT.

This sequence joins TRBV7-9 and TRBJ2-3; possibly TRBD2 for D (6 bases). V was trimmed by 5 bases and J by 2 bases, leaving 14 bases between them. The CDR3 consists of 15 residues. Germline-derived CDR1 and CDR2 are SEHNR and FQNEAQ (reference sequence). The CDR3 sequence: CASSRYGGDTDTQYF. DNA of the CDR3: TGTGCCAGCAGCCGCTATGGCGGGGACACAGATACGCAGTATTTT.

The V call is TRBV30, the J call TRBJ2-7; TRBD2 matches 9 bases. The trim removed 2 bases at V and 2 bases at J, leaving 10 bases unmatched. The germline V gene encodes CDR1 GTSNPN and CDR2 SVGIG (reference sequence). This CDR3 has 16 residues. The DNA for the CDR3 is TGTGCCTGGAGTAAACAGCTAGCGGGGACCGCCTACGAGCAGTACTTC. It yields the protein CAWSKQLAGTAYEQYF.

The chain links TRBV7-2 to TRBJ2-3; 12 nucleotides match TRBD2. Germline V gene lookup returns CDR1 SGHTA and CDR2 FQGNSA. The CDR3 contains 15 residues. The V and J ends lost 5 bases and 5 bases, in that order; junction bases with no gene match: 5. CDR3 nucleotides: TGTGCCAGCAGCCCTAGCGGGGGGGCCGGAGATACGCAGTATTTT. Its protein is CASSPSGGAGDTQYF. The full variable domain, completed using reference TRBV7-2 and TRBJ2-3, is GAGVSQSPSNKVTEKGKDVELRCDPISGHTALYWYRQSLGQGLEFLIYFQGNSAPDKSGLPSDRFSAERTGGSVSTLTIQRTQQEDSAVYLCASSPSGGAGDTQYFGPGTRLTVL.

V gene TRBV21-1 combines with J gene TRBJ2-3; the table's D call TRBD2 went unverified against the DNA. TRBV21-1 is recorded as a pseudogene. There are 15 residues in the CDR3. CDR3: CASMRVAGVMDTQYF. The DNA of the CDR3 is TGTGCCAGCATGCGGGTAGCGGGAGTCATGGATACGCAGTATTTT.

The genes are TRBV5-1 and TRBJ1-1, with D possibly matching TRBD1 (5 bases). The CDR3 length is 16 residues. Trimming stripped 0 bases from V and 0 bases from J, with 12 bases between. Germline V gives CDR1 SGHRS, CDR2 YFSETQ. DNA of the CDR3: TGCGCCAGCAGCTTGGGGGACGGAACCATGAACACTGAAGCTTTCTTT. This gives the protein CASSLGDGTMNTEAFF.

V usage is TRBV7-2 and J usage is TRBJ1-4; D possibly corresponds to TRBD1 (5 bases). This CDR3 is 16 amino acids long. Germline V gene sequence: CDR1 SGHTA, CDR2 FQGNSA. The V gene lost 5 bases and the J gene lost 8 bases, with 21 bases spanning the gap. The CDR3 sequence: CASSEMGWGSGEKLFF. CDR3 bases: TGTGCCAGCAGCGAAATGGGGTGGGGCAGTGGGGAAAAACTGTTTTTT.

The gene calls are TRBV7-9 and TRBJ2-3; TRBD2 aligns across 8 bases. Germline V gene lookup returns CDR1 SEHNR and CDR2 FQNEAQ (reference sequence). There are 16 residues in the CDR3. Losses at the gene ends were 2 bases for V and 2 bases for J; bases not matched to a gene: 6. CDR3 loop: CASSLLSGRDTDTQYF. In DNA form, the CDR3 reads TGTGCCAGCAGCTTACTGAGCGGGAGAGACACAGATACGCAGTATTTT.

This chain connects TRBV5-4 to TRBJ2-7; 8 nucleotides line up with TRBD2. The CDR3 has 16 amino acids. The ends lost 0 bases at V and 4 bases at J; junction bases unmatched: 9. CDR1 SGHNT and CDR2 YYREEE come from the germline V gene (reference sequence). In DNA form, the CDR3 reads TGTGCCAGCAGCTTGGCGGGAGGACTAGCAGATTACGAGCAGTACTTC. This sequence encodes CASSLAGGLADYEQYF.

The chain couples TRBV4-1 to TRBJ2-7; 13 bases are a match to TRBD2. Trimming removed 4 bases from V and 3 bases from J; junction bases left unmatched: 6. The CDR3 length is 16 residues. In germline, CDR1 is MGHRA, CDR2 YSYEKL. Written as DNA, the CDR3 is TGCGCCAGCAGCCTCGGGACTAGCGGGACCCTCTACGAGCAGTACTTC. This sequence encodes CASSLGTSGTLYEQYF.

This chain links TRBV29-1 with TRBJ2-3, with D perhaps TRBD1 (6 bases). The germline CDR1 and CDR2 sequences are SQVTM and ANQGSEA. This CDR3 spans 16 amino acids. Trimming took 1 base from V and 0 from J, leaving 14 bases between them. Written as DNA, the CDR3 is TGCAGCGTTGAAGGTTTGGACAGCTTTAGCACAGATACGCAGTATTTT. It translates to CSVEGLDSFSTDTQYF.

About this clone: The sample holds other DNA sequences that translate to the same CDR3. The V call is TRBV19, the J call TRBJ2-5; D is possibly TRBD2 (6 bases). V lost 3 bases to trimming and J lost 5 bases, with 10 bases between them. Germline CDR1 LNHDA, CDR2 SQIVND (reference sequence). The CDR3 is made up of 13 amino acids. The CDR3 sequence is CASSMAGRETQYF. The CDR3 DNA sequence: TGTGCCAGTAGTATGGCGGGACGGGAGACCCAGTACTTC.

Concerning this clone itself: In this CDR3 the conserved last residue, phenylalanine or tryptophan, is missing, so a read error is likely. This chain links TRBV28 with TRBJ1-2; D may be TRBD1 (5 bases). The V end was cut by 5 bases, the J end by 4 bases, with 14 bases between. This CDR3 has 14 residues. Germline CDR1 reads MDHEN; CDR2 reads SYDVKM. CDR3 coding DNA: TGTGCCAGCAGTCTTTATCAGGGAGGCTATGGCTACACCCTC. It translates to CASSLYQGGYGYTL.

This chain connects TRBV7-6 to TRBJ2-7; 8 bases are shared with TRBD1. Germline V gene lookup returns CDR1 SGHVS and CDR2 FNYEAQ. J was trimmed by 4 bases and V by 0 bases; bases with no gene match: 8. The CDR3 has 16 amino acids. In DNA, the CDR3 is TGTGCCAGCAGCTTAGCAGGCGGACAGGGAACTTACGAGCAGTACTTC. Protein: CASSLAGGQGTYEQYF.

The genes are TRBV19 and TRBJ2-7; 8 bases are a match to TRBD2. The V gene's germline CDR1 is LNHDA and CDR2 SQIVND (reference sequence). V lost 7 bases, J lost 5 bases, and 7 bases stayed unmatched. This CDR3 comprises 13 residues. The CDR3 nucleotides are TGTGCCAGTAAACAGCGGGAGCGGCACGAGCAGTACTTC. Translated, it gives CASKQRERHEQYF.

The V gene is TRBV18, the J gene TRBJ2-3; tentative D call: TRBD2 (6 bases). Germline V CDR1 and CDR2: KGHSH, LQKENI. V was trimmed by 6 bases and J by 2 bases, leaving 15 bases between them. The CDR3 has 15 amino acids. CDR3 nucleotides: TGTGCCAGCTCCCACGACGGGAGATACACAGATACGCAGTATTTT. As protein: CASSHDGRYTDTQYF.

The V gene is TRBV2, the J gene TRBJ1-1; 8 positions match TRBD1. Trimming at V came to 8 bases and at J to 1 base, leaving 3 bases not matched to a gene. The CDR3 runs 13 residues. Germline-derived CDR1 and CDR2 are SNHLY and FYNNEI. The CDR3 protein is CASAGTGNTEAFF. The CDR3 coding sequence is TGTGCCAGCGCCGGGACAGGGAACACTGAAGCTTTCTTT.

This chain connects TRBV7-6 to TRBJ2-7; TRBD2 might be the D (5 bases). The CDR3 extends over 13 amino acids. Germline CDR1 is SGHVS and CDR2 is FNYEAQ. V was pared by 1 base and J by 2 bases, with 6 bases between. The CDR3 here is CASSLGETYEQYF. The CDR3 nucleotides are TGTGCCAGCAGCTTAGGGGAGACCTACGAGCAGTACTTC.